This T cell receptor (beta chain) was profiled in a study of T cells in localized non-small cell lung cancer. Germline CDR1 is SGHRS and CDR2 is YFSETQ. V lost 4 bases and J lost 5, with 15 bases in between. The CDR3 contains 14 residues. Using immunoSEQ multiplex PCR, the repertoire was profiled, and TCRdb retains in-frame clones only, with some absent. The table has tens of thousands of clones, approximately 93% seen once. In the case of this clone: No antigen is known for it.

Study results and limitations: Adjacent lung had a median around 60 of the 100 largest tumor clones.

The TCR was taken from a man aged 40-75 years with stage I lung adenocarcinoma. The chain joins TRBV5-1 to TRBJ1-1, with a weak D call TRBD1 (6 bases). Here the sequenced sample was peripheral blood, taken before any cancer treatment. The CDR3 region is CASSPGVEGTEAFF. In DNA, the CDR3 is TGCGCCAGCAGCCCAGGGGTTGAGGGGACTGAAGCTTTCTTT.